This note documents a single T cell receptor (beta chain) sequence. The source of the sample is a study of cytomegalovirus exposure and HLA in healthy donors. The assay was immunoSEQ multiplex PCR, and TCRdb's table has in-frame clones only and misses some. The sample holds some 68,000 clones, around 96% seen once. V trimming: 6 bases; J trimming: 9 bases; junction bases outside the gene matches: 11. The CDR3 runs 14 residues. Germline assignment: CDR1 LNHDA and CDR2 SQIVND (reference sequence). This clonotype was sampled from a man aged 18 to 30 in good health and CMV-seropositive. Sequencing input: PBMCs. V and J are TRBV19 and TRBJ1-5, with 7 nucleotides matching TRBD1. The CDR3 DNA reads as TGTGCCAGTAGCCAAGAGGACAGGTGGTGGCCCCAGCATTTT. Its translation: CASSQEDRWWPQHF. The whole variable domain, remainder taken from reference TRBV19 and TRBJ1-5, is DGGITQSPKYLFRKEGQNVTLSCEQNLNHDAMYWYRQDPGQGLRLIYYSQIVNDFQKGDIAEGYSVSREKKESFPLTVTSAQKNPTAFYLCASSQEDRWWPQHFGDGTRLSIL.